Listed below are T cell receptor beta chains from one sample, sequenced in a study of blood T cell repertoires in COVID-19. Produced via immunoSEQ multiplex PCR; TCRdb's table is partial and in-frame only. The table includes 350,000 to 400,000 clones, approximately 90% detected once. The specimen was PBMCs or T cells enriched from blood (not recorded which). The receptors were sampled from a woman aged 18-35 years who had recovered from COVID-19. CDR3s include the opening cysteine and the closing phenylalanine or tryptophan. D genes are given only for firm matches. A row's size may be missing; if present it is once, few, many or a size class.

clone_size,j_call,v_call,d_call,cdr3_aa,cdr3_nt
once,TRBJ2-7,TRBV4-2,TRBD2,CASSQDMLAGGRNEQYF,TGTGCCAGCAGCCAAGATATGCTAGCGGGGGGGCGTAACGAGCAGTACTTC
-,TRBJ1-4,TRBV5-1,TRBD1,CASSLEGRGRTFLPNEKLFF,TGCGCCAGCAGCTTGGAGGGCAGGGGGCGAACCTTTCTTCCTAATGAAAAACTGTTTTTT
-,TRBJ1-1,TRBV27,-,CASSLSSRAVTEAFF,TGTGCCAGCAGTTTATCTAGCAGGGCGGTCACTGAAGCTTTCTTT
-,TRBJ1-6,TRBV5-1,-,CASSLVAGRDRSPLHF,TGCGCCAGCAGCTTGGTGGCAGGGCGGGATCGTTCACCCCTCCACTTT
-,TRBJ2-7,TRBV5-1,TRBD1,CASSPGQGQEQYF,TGCGCCAGCAGCCCTGGACAGGGGCAAGAGCAGTACTTC
-,TRBJ1-1,TRBV5-4,-,CASSPKGGTTEAFF,TGTGCCAGCAGCCCCAAGGGGGGGACCACTGAAGCTTTCTTT
few,TRBJ1-1,TRBV5-1,TRBD1,CASSIPGQLNTEAFF,TGCGCCAGCAGCATACCGGGACAGCTGAACACTGAAGCTTTCTTT
-,TRBJ1-4,TRBV7-9,TRBD1,CASSSGQGSEKLFF,TGTGCCAGCAGCTCGGGACAGGGCAGTGAAAAACTGTTTTTT
-,TRBJ1-2,TRBV6-5,TRBD1,CASSSTGNGYTF,TGTGCCAGCAGTTCGACAGGGAATGGCTACACCTTC
-,TRBJ2-1,TRBV29-1,TRBD2,CSVFRDLAAYNEQFF,TGCAGCGTTTTCCGGGACCTAGCGGCCTACAATGAGCAGTTCTTC
few,TRBJ1-6,TRBV28,-,CASTIVGETVNSPLHF,TGTGCCAGCACCATAGTCGGGGAAACAGTCAATTCACCCCTCCACTTT
once,TRBJ2-1,TRBV21-1,-,CASPGLTKHYNEQFF,TGTGCCAGCCCGGGACTGACTAAACATTACAATGAGCAGTTCTTC
-,TRBJ1-5,TRBV19,TRBD1,CASRGQGLDQPQHF,TGTGCCAGTCGAGGACAGGGGCTAGATCAGCCCCAGCATTTT
-,TRBJ1-2,TRBV29-1,-,CSVEGQANYGYTF,TGCAGCGTTGAGGGCCAGGCTAACTATGGCTACACCTTC
-,TRBJ2-2,TRBV5-1,-,CASSFVPITGSQETGELFF,TGCGCCAGCAGCTTCGTCCCAATCACAGGGTCCCAAGAGACCGGGGAGCTGTTTTTT
-,TRBJ1-2,TRBV5-4,TRBD1,CASSSRDRGYGYTF,TGTGCCAGCAGCTCCCGGGACAGGGGATATGGCTACACCTTC
-,TRBJ2-1,TRBV28,-,CASSFPWGKTNEQFF,TGTGCCAGCAGTTTCCCCTGGGGCAAGACCAATGAGCAGTTCTTC
-,TRBJ2-2,TRBV6-5,-,CASSYLADTGELFF,TGTGCCAGCAGTTACTTAGCGGACACCGGGGAGCTGTTTTTT
-,TRBJ1-2,TRBV29-1,-,CSVVRQPLYGYTF,TGCAGCGTTGTGCGACAGCCCCTCTATGGCTACACCTTC
-,TRBJ1-2,TRBV5-1,-,CASSLAGPRGANYGYTF,TGCGCCAGCAGCTTGGCTGGGCCCCGGGGGGCCAACTATGGCTACACCTTC
-,TRBJ2-4,TRBV7-2,-,CASSLPRELAKNIQYF,TGTGCCAGCAGCTTACCCAGGGAACTAGCCAAAAACATTCAGTACTTC
once,TRBJ2-1,TRBV7-9,-,CASSLGAGSSYNEQFF,TGTGCCAGCAGCTTAGGGGCCGGGAGCTCCTACAATGAGCAGTTCTTC
-,TRBJ2-2,TRBV10-3,-,CAISESEITGELFF,TGTGCCATCAGTGAGTCGGAGATCACCGGGGAGCTGTTTTTT
-,TRBJ2-7,TRBV30,-,CAWSSQPRGAEQYF,TGTGCCTGGAGTAGTCAACCTCGGGGGGCCGAGCAGTACTTC
few,TRBJ1-4,TRBV5-1,TRBD1,CASSFGTGGEKLFF,TGCGCCAGCAGCTTCGGGACAGGGGGAGAAAAACTGTTTTTT
-,TRBJ1-1,TRBV5-1,TRBD1,CASTDHRGLPEAFF,TGCGCCAGCACTGATCACAGGGGACTGCCTGAAGCTTTCTTT
once,TRBJ1-2,TRBV28,TRBD1,CASSLPGQGGGYTF,TGTGCCAGCAGTTTACCGGGACAGGGCGGCGGCTACACCTTC
-,TRBJ1-1,TRBV12-5,-,CASGLGDVNTEAFF,TGTGCTAGTGGTTTAGGGGATGTGAACACTGAAGCTTTCTTT
-,TRBJ2-3,TRBV11-3,TRBD1,CASSAGTGAADTQYF,TGTGCCAGCAGCGCCGGGACAGGGGCTGCAGATACGCAGTATTTT
-,TRBJ1-2,TRBV13,-,CASSTGQSNYGYTF,TGTGCCAGCAGTACCGGACAGAGTAACTATGGCTACACCTTC
-,TRBJ1-5,TRBV28,-,CASTGGGQPQHF,TGTGCCAGCACCGGGGGTGGTCAGCCCCAGCATTTT